The T cell receptor (beta chain) under discussion was sequenced for a study of cytomegalovirus exposure and HLA in healthy donors (dated by TCRdb to 2015 to 2018). Looking at the study overall: According to an earlier analysis of a few hundred of the donors, about 179 million T cells yielded 90 million to 130 million unique TCR beta sequences and approximately 300 Gb of sequence data. An early release that covered about 600 HLA-typed donors contained 300 to 350 gigabases of sequencing data and 80 million or so unique TCR sequences. The number of typed donors differed by locus: about 620-640 for A, B, C, DRB1 and DQB1; 522 for DQA1; around 580 for DPA1; and around 490 for DPB1. A few DR-DQ haplotypes were treated as single units for association and clustering because of strong linkage in the cohort. Donor age, sex, ethnicity and CMV serostatus were compiled alongside the repertoire data. High-throughput TCR immunosequencing, statistical association of individual TCRs with disease status, and machine learning were combined to predict cytomegalovirus infection status. Among the roughly 400 genotyped donors, approximately 76% belonged to the genetic ancestry cluster associated with self-reported Caucasian donors. The aim of the study was to test whether cataloging public T cell receptors could identify signatures of past pathogen exposure. A separate validation cohort of approximately 120 different subjects was used in addition to the roughly 700-subject first cohort. All discovery cohort repertoires had been generated using a single sequencing platform. A later analysis re-examined previously published TCR beta repertoires from more than 550 donors and added high-resolution HLA genotyping to investigate patterns of TCR occurrence. Rather than drawing on any new phenotypic data, the later analysis identified candidate immune exposures from TCR beta sequences and the way those sequences occurred across donors. In an earlier analysis of a few hundred of the donors, high-throughput TCR beta sequencing was used to judge whether each TCR beta V gene segment behaved as functional or pseudogenic. On average, over 200,000 unique TCR beta nucleotide sequences were sequenced per donor among a few hundred genotyped donors of the cohort, with roughly 18% of those sequences being non-productive. Using immunosequencing, the study profiled T cell repertoires from 500 to 800 subjects and related those repertoires to cytomegalovirus serostatus. Genome-wide SNP genotypes for about three fifths of the 666 donors were used in a later genetic analysis, which treated that subset as a discovery cohort. Both class I and class II loci were covered by HLA typing, at four-digit resolution.

The cohort consisted of 670 or so healthy bone marrow donors. Cohort members were all nominally healthy when sampled, although unrecorded immune exposures were likely present. The donor tested CMV seropositive, placing the donor among the roughly 300 seropositive members of the cohort. A peripheral blood sample was provided by each donor, and peripheral blood mononuclear cells were used for TCR beta sequencing. Genomic DNA extraction from the blood cell samples was performed with the Qiagen DNeasy Blood Extraction Kit. In the case of this clone: This receptor's antigen is unknown. No base qualities exist here, and no much larger clone lies one base off it.

Overall study outcomes, separate from this receptor: Because the 87-base-pair reads could not distinguish some IMGT-functional V segments, including TRBV6-2 and TRBV6-3, those segments were excluded. Because HLA typing was missing for some donors at each locus, association tests included only the typed subset. In an earlier analysis of about 550 of the donors, most TCR beta V segments were observed in productive rearrangements about 90% or about 30% of the time, broadly matching IMGT annotations. The classifier was reported to diagnose cytomegalovirus status with high specificity and sensitivity in both the original cohort and the validation cohort. Most TCR sequences were seen in very few donors, while some public TCRs were found in many individuals. A later genetic analysis associated a missense DCLRE1C variant with V-gene and J-gene trimming of TCR beta chains, and an independent cohort replicated the association. Sequencing depth was assumed to be roughly uniform across donors in the presence/absence analyses, though that assumption may not hold. Immune exposure information for the cohort was limited to CMV serostatus. In a later analysis, several top co-occurrence clusters were reported to appear linked to parvovirus B19, influenza, CMV and Epstein-Barr virus. A group of highly shared sequence variants was considered likely to be a technical artifact of the sequencing pipeline. It was suggested by the authors that the approach could potentially be generalized to other disease states and immunological phenotypes. According to a later genetic analysis, donors in an Asian-associated ancestry cluster had fewer N-insertions in productive TCRs than the approximately 630-donor mean. At a false discovery rate of 0.05, a later analysis linked roughly 17,000 TCR beta sequences to specific HLA alleles. A later analysis found that TCR association rates varied across HLA loci, with DRB1 alleles showing the most associated TCRs and HLA-C alleles the fewest. Fewer than 20 rarely observed V segments, including chromosome 9 orphons, were excluded from the earlier analysis of several hundred of the donors because counts were too low. In this cohort, only TCR beta chains were sequenced, and detectable features were limited by the absence of alpha or paired-chain data. When HLA alleles, especially DR and DQ, strongly co-occurred, attributing TCR associations to individual alleles was difficult. A few of the identified cytomegalovirus-associated TCR beta chains were confirmed in vitro to be specific for cytomegalovirus antigens. According to a later analysis, most CMV-associated TCR beta chains appeared to be HLA-restricted, and the HLA associations seemed to be driven largely by CMV exposure. Correlated functional status among segregating V segments might be attributable to linkage disequilibrium, but an unknown experimental factor could not be ruled out. A further reported finding was that TCR beta sequences accurately predicted the HLA-A and HLA-B alleles for most subjects in the first cohort. A later analysis found that HLA-associated TCR beta chains were more clonally expanded and had lower generation probabilities than equally common non-associated chains. The study listed 150 to 200 TCR beta chains as associated with cytomegalovirus.

The library relied on the immunoSEQ multiplex PCR assay. For the multiplex PCR, a mixture combining 60 forward primers for TCR Vbeta segments and 13 reverse primers for TCR Jbeta segments was used. The CDR3 region of rearranged TCR beta genes was amplified from genomic DNA by a multiplex PCR assay. The Illumina HiSeq System was used to sequence the amplified TCR beta libraries as 87-base-pair reads. In the authors' own workflow: A later analysis counted about 76 million unique TCR beta chains across the 550 to 700 repertoires, and some 12 million of these chains were shared by at least two donors. Raw reads were error-corrected and collapsed into unique sequences by a nearest-neighbor algorithm in which closely related sequences were merged to remove PCR and sequencing errors. CDR3 sequences were aligned to IMGT reference sequences to assign V, D and J gene segments. For a sequence to be retained, a match of at least six nucleotides was required to both a V gene segment and a J gene segment. A rearrangement was called productive if the CDR3 had no stop codons and remained in frame with V and J, and every other rearrangement was called non-productive. CDR3 was defined according to IMGT convention as the region running from the second conserved V-encoded cysteine to the conserved J-encoded phenylalanine. In an earlier analysis of more than 550 of the donors, sequences lacking an unambiguous match to a single V gene segment were excluded. An earlier analysis of around 600 of the donors classified V segments as functional when productive rearrangements were above 56.7% and as segregating when the standard deviation between donors was above 5%. A statistical classification framework was developed to diagnose cytomegalovirus status using the catalog of TCR beta chain sequences. In a later analysis, TCR nucleotide sequences were compared against IMGT/GENE-DB human TR gene sequences so that V and J genes could be assigned. Using the TCRdist pipeline, a later analysis assigned CDR3 sequences along with most-parsimonious VDJ recombination scenarios. In a later analysis, each TCR beta chain was defined by its CDR3 amino acid sequence together with its V-gene family, and reads lacking a unique V-gene family were excluded. To address suspected cross-contamination and a sequencing artifact, a later analysis removed around 590 highly shared, low-generation-probability nucleotide sequences. A later analysis calculated a clonal expansion index for each public chain from normalized within-repertoire ranks of inferred template counts. A later analysis computed generation probabilities with a VDJ recombination model fitted to out-of-frame rearrangements, and checked the results against IGoR. In a later analysis, TCR-TCR, TCR-HLA and TCR-CMV co-occurrence was scored with hypergeometric tests, and a repertoire-size bias correction was applied to TCR pairs. False discovery rates were estimated in a later analysis by permuting HLA or CMV assignments 20 times. In a later analysis, co-occurring TCRs were grouped with DBSCAN, and TCRdist sequence similarity was added when clustering was performed within HLA-allele-positive subsets. Co-occurrence clustering excluded repertoires with fewer than 30,000 or more than 120,000 public chains, plus five with anomalous nucleotide sharing. The clones in this table, taken by TCRdb from immuneACCESS, are in-frame only. Not every clone is retained; where verified, under half of the shortfall comes from an unresolved V gene, and the cause of the rest is unknown. The D gene and trimming were derived from the DNA, and the V and J assignments and clone size from that table. Counted in this sample were about 120,000 clones; 70% to 85% of them appeared once. The ten largest make up about 4.2% of the sample.

Looking up the germline V gene yields CDR1 SGDLS and CDR2 YYNGEE. The cysteine opens and the phenylalanine closes a CDR3 of 16 amino acids. Solely the CDR3 DNA is kept, with 48 bases framed from the first base. From V the trimming removes 0 bases and from J it removes 0 bases, while the gene matches leave 2 bases of the junction unaccounted for. The chain employs TRBV9 and TRBJ2-1, with 8 bases matching TRBD2. The TCR was taken from a woman aged 35 to 49 in good health and CMV-seropositive. Specimen: PBMCs. The bases read TGTGCCAGCAGCGTAGCGGGAGGGGCCTCCTACAATGAGCAGTTCTTC. Its amino acids are CASSVAGGASYNEQFF.